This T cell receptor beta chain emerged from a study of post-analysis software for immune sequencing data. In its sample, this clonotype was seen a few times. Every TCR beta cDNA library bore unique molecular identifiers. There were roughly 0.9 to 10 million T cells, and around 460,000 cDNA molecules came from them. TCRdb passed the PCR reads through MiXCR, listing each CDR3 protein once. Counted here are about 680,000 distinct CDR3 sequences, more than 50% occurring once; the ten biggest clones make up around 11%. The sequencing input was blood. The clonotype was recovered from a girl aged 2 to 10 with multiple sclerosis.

The CDR3 nucleotides read TGTGCCAGCTCACCACCGGAGGACGCACCTCTCTATGGCTACACCTTC. It translates to CASSPPEDAPLYGYTF. The chain combines TRBV18 with TRBJ1-2, with D uncertain. Per germline, CDR1 KGHSH and CDR2 LQKENI. Trimming stripped 0 bases from V and 4 bases from J, with 15 bases between. The CDR3 extends over 16 amino acids.